Shown below are 26 T cell receptor beta chains from a single sample sequenced in a study of response to subunit inactivated influenza vaccine. MiXCR, applied by TCRdb to the RT-PCR reads, yields one record per CDR3 protein. The sample records about 830,000 distinct CDR3 sequences, approximately 18% being singletons. Source: PBMCs from blood, taken about 5 days after vaccination. These receptor sequences come from a man between 45 and 60 years old who received an inactivated influenza vaccine.

V gene TRBV10-3 combines with J gene TRBJ2-1, with TRBD1 matching 8 bases. This CDR3 spans 16 amino acids. J gave up 6 bases and V 4 bases, and 11 bases lay outside the gene matches. The V gene's germline CDR1 is ENHRY and CDR2 SYGVKD. CDR3 in amino acids: CAISGAGGSIGNEQFF. The CDR3, as DNA: TGTGCCATCAGTGGGGCAGGGGGCTCTATCGGCAATGAGCAGTTCTTC.

This clonotype was observed at least ten times. The chain links TRBV4-3 to TRBJ2-2; TRBD2 might be the D (6 bases). Between the trimmed V and J ends, which lost 1 base and 6 bases, there was a span of 9 bases. Germline V gene data show CDR1 as LGHNA and CDR2 as YSLEER. The CDR3 length is 14 residues. The CDR3 nucleotides read TGCGCCAGCAGCCAAGGCGGGGCGTCCGGGGAGCTGTTTTTT. This encodes CASSQGGASGELFF.

The V gene is TRBV20-1, the J gene TRBJ2-1; 10 bases match TRBD2. J was trimmed by 9 bases and V by 6 bases; bases with no gene match: 11. CDR1 and CDR2 (germline): DFQATT, SNEGSKA (reference sequence). The CDR3 has 14 residues. CDR3 protein: CSAKSGGAVAEQFF. The CDR3 DNA is TGCAGTGCCAAAAGCGGGGGGGCCGTGGCTGAGCAGTTCTTC.

Regarding this clonotype: This may stem from a read error, because a much larger clone lies one nucleotide away. The chain couples TRBV12-3 or TRBV12-4 to TRBJ2-7; D is perhaps TRBD1 or TRBD2 (5 bases each). CDR3 length: 12 residues. CDR3 DNA sequence: TGTGCCGGCAGGGACGGATCCTACGAGCAGTACTTC. Its protein is CAGRDGSYEQYF.

This CDR3 reads CASRLQGVGDTQYF. For the CDR3, the DNA is TGTGCCAGCAGACTACAGGGAGTCGGAGATACGCAGTATTTT. V gene TRBV7-2 combines with J gene TRBJ2-3; a possible D gene is TRBD1 (6 bases). CDR1 and CDR2 (germline): SGHTA, FQGNSA. This CDR3 region has 14 residues. V gave up 6 bases and J gave up 5 bases, with 15 bases separating them.

A few counts support this clonotype. The V gene is TRBV7-2, the J gene TRBJ2-1, with TRBD2 as a possible D gene (6 bases). CDR3 length: 13 amino acids. Trimming cost V 1 base and J 10 bases, with 11 bases left between them. Germline V gene lookup returns CDR1 SGHTA and CDR2 FQGNSA. The CDR3 DNA reads TGTGCCAGCAGCTTAGACCTCCGGGGGGAGCAGTTCTTC. This encodes CASSLDLRGEQFF.

This clonotype appeared many times. This chain links TRBV12-3 or TRBV12-4 with TRBJ2-1; D not certain. V dropped 3 bases and J dropped 5 bases, with 5 bases sitting between them. This CDR3 comprises 12 residues. CDR3 in DNA: TGTGCCAGCAGTTTTGCCGACAATGAGCAGTTCTTC. This translates into CASSFADNEQFF.

V usage is TRBV18 and J usage is TRBJ2-3, with D possibly matching TRBD2 (6 bases). Germline V CDR1 and CDR2: KGHSH, LQKENI. This CDR3 contains 16 residues. V was clipped by 3 bases and J by 4 bases, with 17 bases between them. The DNA of the CDR3 is TGTGCCAGCTCACCGGTCGGAGGGTCCCCGGCAGATACGCAGTATTTT. Residues: CASSPVGGSPADTQYF.

This clonotype has only a few counts. The V and J genes are TRBV20-1 and TRBJ2-1; D is possibly TRBD1 (5 bases). V was trimmed by 2 bases and J by 5 bases, leaving 13 bases between them. Germline assignment: CDR1 DFQATT and CDR2 SNEGSKA (reference sequence). There are 14 residues in the CDR3. This chain's CDR3 is CSARSRVTNNEQFF. DNA for the CDR3: TGCAGTGCTAGATCCAGGGTAACGAACAATGAGCAGTTCTTC.

This clonotype appeared a few times. CDR3 sequence (DNA): TGTGCCAGCAGGGCCCCGGGACTAGCGCGAGAGCAGTACTTC. This translates into CASRAPGLAREQYF. The chain is built from TRBV6-2 or TRBV6-3 and TRBJ2-7; 10 bases line up with TRBD2. Germline V CDR1 and CDR2: MNHEY, SVGEGT. This CDR3 is built from 14 residues. The trim removed 6 bases at V and 7 bases at J, leaving 9 bases unmatched.

This clonotype was seen only a few times. The rearrangement joins TRBV7-2 to TRBJ2-5; possibly TRBD1 for D (6 bases). Trimming took 0 bases from V and 3 from J, leaving 11 bases between them. CDR3 size: 15 residues. Germline CDR1 is SGHTA and CDR2 is FQGNSA. CDR3 sequence: CASSLARGQEETQYF. Written as DNA, the CDR3 is TGTGCCAGCAGCTTAGCAAGGGGACAAGAAGAGACCCAGTACTTC.

This clonotype has more than one count but fewer than ten. This chain uses TRBV11-1 with TRBJ2-5; no definite D call. Germline assignment: CDR1 SGHAT and CDR2 FQDESV (reference sequence). With 1 base removed from V and 4 bases from J, the gap between germline ends came to 7 bases. The CDR3 runs 13 residues. Written as DNA, the CDR3 is TGTGCCAGCAGCTTAGGGGAATCAGAGACCCAGTACTTC. It specifies CASSLGESETQYF.

This chain connects TRBV29-1 to TRBJ2-7; 9 bases line up with TRBD1. This CDR3 is 15 amino acids long. Losses at the gene ends were 0 bases for V and 2 bases for J; bases not matched to a gene: 5. CDR1 is SQVTM and CDR2 is ANQGSEA in the germline V gene. The CDR3 bases are TGCAGCGTTGAAGATGTTGGACAGGGGACCTACGAGCAGTACTTC. Translation gives CSVEDVGQGTYEQYF.

The rearrangement uses TRBV10-2 and TRBJ2-4, with D possibly being TRBD1 (5 bases). CDR1 and CDR2 (germline): WSHSY, SAAADI. The CDR3 runs 16 residues. V gave up 0 bases and J gave up 3 bases, with 12 bases separating them. The CDR3 loop is CASSESPGPIKNIQYF. The CDR3 DNA is TGCGCCAGCAGTGAGTCCCCAGGGCCAATCAAAAACATTCAGTACTTC.

The gene calls are TRBV9 and TRBJ2-7; D unresolved. Looked up from germline, CDR1 is SGDLS and CDR2 is YYNGEE. Trimming cost V 0 bases and J 5 bases, with 15 bases left between them. CDR3 length: 15 amino acids. CDR3 DNA sequence: TGTGCCAGCAGCGTAGGCGTAGTGGGCCTGAACGAGCAGTACTTC. Amino acids: CASSVGVVGLNEQYF.

This chain connects TRBV20-1 to TRBJ2-1; 13 bases are shared with TRBD2. The CDR3 is 17 amino acids. V lost 4 bases to trimming and J lost 2 bases; unmatched junction nucleotides: 8. Germline V gene lookup returns CDR1 DFQATT and CDR2 SNEGSKA (reference sequence). CDR3 DNA sequence: TGCAGTGCTAACGATCAACTAGCGGGAGGGCCCTACAATGAGCAGTTCTTC. Amino acids: CSANDQLAGGPYNEQFF.

This clonotype was detected a few times. The chain recombines TRBV6-1 with TRBJ1-5; D is unclear. Trimming shortened V by 6 bases and J by 9 bases, and 21 bases separated the two germline ends. Germline-derived CDR1 and CDR2 are MNHNS and SASEGT. This CDR3 has 15 amino acids. DNA of the CDR3: TGTGCCAGCAGCCTAGACGGGGTAATGTATTCGCCCCAGCATTTT. Translated, it gives CASSLDGVMYSPQHF.

The chain joins TRBV28 to TRBJ2-1; no clear D gene. This CDR3 is built from 12 residues. Germline CDR1 MDHEN, CDR2 SYDVKM. V was trimmed by 1 base and J by 8 bases, leaving 6 bases between them. The CDR3 protein is CASSLSPHEQFF. DNA for the CDR3: TGTGCCAGCAGTTTATCACCGCATGAGCAGTTCTTC.

There are a few counts of this clonotype. The chain carries TRBV12-3 or TRBV12-4 and TRBJ2-1; 11 nucleotides match TRBD1. This CDR3 region has 15 residues. After removal of 2 bases from V and 7 bases from J, the junction contained 4 bases not matched to a gene. The CDR3 DNA reads TGTGCCAGCAGTTTAAGGACAGGGGGCTGGAATGAGCAGTTCTTC. Its protein is CASSLRTGGWNEQFF.

The rearrangement links TRBV6-1 to TRBJ2-2; 15 nucleotides agree with TRBD2. The CDR3 has 17 amino acids. The germline V gene has CDR1 MNHNS and CDR2 SASEGT. The V gene end was trimmed by 6 bases and the J gene end by 7 bases; junction bases not matched to a gene: 9. CDR3 sequence: CASRPGLAGGKVGELFF. In nucleotides, the CDR3 is TGTGCCAGCAGACCGGGACTAGCGGGGGGCAAGGTCGGGGAGCTGTTTTTT.

The DNA for the CDR3 is TGTGCCATCAGTGCAACAGATACGCAGTATTTT. Its protein is CAISATDTQYF. The chain joins TRBV10-3 to TRBJ2-3; D ambiguous. Looked up from germline, CDR1 is ENHRY and CDR2 is SYGVKD. There are 11 residues in the CDR3. Trimming pared 4 bases from V and 3 bases from J, leaving 2 bases between.

The J gene is TRBJ1-2, the V gene TRBV5-6; unclear D gene. The germline gives CDR1 SGHDT, CDR2 YYEEEE. Between the trimmed V and J ends, which lost 0 bases and 8 bases, there was a span of 11 bases. The CDR3 is 13 amino acids. In nucleotides, the CDR3 is TGTGCCAGCAGCTTGGCAGGCTCTAGAGGCTACACCTTC. Protein product: CASSLAGSRGYTF. Together with reference TRBV5-6 and TRBJ1-2, the CDR3 gives the full variable domain: DAGVTQSPTHLIKTRGQQVTLRCSPKSGHDTVSWYQQALGQGPQFIFQYYEEEERQRGNFPDRFSGHQFPNYSSELNVNALLLGDSALYLCASSLAGSRGYTFGSGTRLTVV.

This clonotype was seen only a few times. One junction end disagrees with the germline gene, perhaps due to a read error. The chain recombines TRBV6-2 or TRBV6-3 with TRBJ2-2; 10 nucleotides line up with TRBD2. CDR3 length: 14 residues. CDR1 is MNHEY, CDR2 SVGEGT, per germline. The CDR3 DNA reads as TGTGCCAGCAGTGTTGCGGGACTAGCGACCGGGGAGCTTTTT. Translation gives CASSVAGLATGELF.

The chain links TRBV20-1 to TRBJ1-6; D is ambiguous. Trimming cost V 5 bases and J 9 bases, with 11 bases left between them. The V gene's germline CDR1 is DFQATT and CDR2 SNEGSKA (reference sequence). CDR3 size: 12 residues. The CDR3: CSAEGLVSPLHF. CDR3 coding DNA: TGCAGTGCTGAAGGGTTGGTTTCACCCCTCCACTTT.

In this sample, this clonotype turned up a few times. The chain employs TRBV20-1 and TRBJ2-5; D possibly corresponds to TRBD1 (6 bases). This CDR3 has 15 amino acids. Trimming took off 6 bases at V and 2 bases at J, with 19 bases between the two ends. Looked up from germline, CDR1 is DFQATT and CDR2 is SNEGSKA (reference sequence). DNA of the CDR3: TGCAGTGCCAGCCGGATCGGGACAACTCAAGAGACCCAGTACTTC. Protein: CSASRIGTTQETQYF.

A few counts support this clonotype. The CDR3 DNA is TGCGCCAGCAGCCAAGAGAGCGGGCAGAACGAGCAGTACTTC. Its protein product is CASSQESGQNEQYF. The chain carries TRBV4-3 and TRBJ2-7, with D possibly TRBD2 on 6 matching bases. CDR1 LGHNA and CDR2 YSLEER come from the germline V gene. The ends were cut back, 0 bases at V and 5 bases at J, with 11 bases in the middle. The CDR3 totals 14 residues.